This T cell receptor (beta chain) was retrieved from a study of T-cell reconstitution after alpha-beta-depleted transplantation in children. Whole-study results and caveats: Expanded clones from the graft, numbering several hundred, reportedly supplied alpha-beta T cells about two months after transplant. Surviving recipient cells, namely T cells and thymic progenitors, were the source of high day-60 TCRbeta diversity in some patients. It was newly produced T cells that mostly accounted for T-cell counts and diversity one year after transplant.

With respect to this clonotype: Its target is unknown.

The TCRbeta library incorporated unique molecular identifiers. TCRdb reprocessed the PCR reads via MiXCR and lists one record per CDR3 protein. The table records 900,000 or so distinct CDR3 sequences, about 16% of them present only once. Sequenced material: PBMCs, mostly from graft donor cells, taken 360 days after TCRalphabeta/CD19-depleted stem cell transplant. This clonotype was sampled from a male patient younger than 18 who had a stem cell transplant for acute lymphoblastic leukemia, so the T cells may come from the graft donor.

The CDR3 DNA follows: TGCGCCAGCAGGCCTGGCGGACTAGCGTTCGGCAAAAACATTCAGTACTTC. Translation gives CASRPGGLAFGKNIQYF. V usage is TRBV5-1 and J usage is TRBJ2-4, with 9 nucleotides matching TRBD2. J was trimmed by 3 bases and V by 5 bases; bases with no gene match: 12. The CDR3 has 17 amino acids. Germline V CDR1 and CDR2: SGHRS, YFSETQ.